This paragraph reports one T cell receptor (beta chain). Its antigen is unknown. The data were taken from a study of shared clonotypes between healthy human individuals. Study-wide context: There were three CD4 naive, three CD4 memory, two CD8 naive and one CD8 memory plates per donor.

General observations from the study: Sampling included only blood; tissue repertoires likely differ. Memory subsets had estimated richness that was generally smaller than that of naive subsets.

Original processing methods: Sequence data from immunoSEQ were junction-only and lacked quality scores; consequently, filtering differed. Assay: immunoSEQ multiplex PCR; the TCRdb copy retains only in-frame clones and omits some. V, J and clone size derive from that table, while D and trimming were established from the DNA sequence. The table shows 500,000 or so clones, with about 96% occurring only once. Losses at the gene ends were 5 bases for V and 8 bases for J; bases not matched to a gene: 16. The CDR3 is 17 residues long. Germline CDR1 reads MDHEN; CDR2 reads SYDVKM. This chain connects TRBV28 to TRBJ2-1; 9 bases align to TRBD1. Sequenced sample: naive CD4+ T cells sorted from blood. Sample subset: CD45RA+ positively selected. The TCR sequence derives from a woman in her 30s in good health. The CDR3 region has the DNA TGTGCCAGCAGTCCCCGGACAGGGGCCGCGCTATATCATGAGCAGTTCTTC. It translates to CASSPRTGAALYHEQFF. The full variable domain, with the rest looked up from reference TRBV28 and TRBJ2-1, is DVKVTQSSRYLVKRTGEKVFLECVQDMDHENMFWYRQDPGLGLRLIYFSYDVKMKEKGDIPEGYSVSREKKERFSLILESASTNQTSMYLCASSPRTGAALYHEQFFGPGTRLTVL.